This TCR beta chain was sequenced during a study of CD8 T cells in ankylosing spondylitis. Germline V gene sequence: CDR1 MNHNS, CDR2 SASEGT. V lost 5 bases, J lost 9 bases, and 9 bases stayed unmatched. This CDR3 contains 14 residues. This clonotype was counted many times. MiXCR, run by TCRdb on the 5' RACE reads, gives a single entry per CDR3 protein. The sample shows around 250,000 distinct CDR3 sequences, about 11% of them seen only once. This receptor was identified in a male donor with ankylosing spondylitis or in good health (not recorded which). The specimen was blood, either unsorted or a sorted T cell fraction (not recorded which). This chain uses TRBV6-1 with TRBJ2-3, with 9 bases identical to TRBD1. The CDR3 loop reads CASSPRDRVGTQYF. CDR3 DNA sequence: TGTGCCAGCAGTCCTAGGGACAGGGTTGGAACGCAGTATTTT.